This T cell receptor (beta chain) was obtained from a study of regulatory T cells in long-lasting Graves disease. Study-level results: Persistent disease preferred TRBV28, TRBJ1-2 and TRBJ2-5; new disease, TRBV20-1 and TRBJ2-1.

As for this clonotype: The antigen is unknown.

According to the study, TCR beta libraries were built with iRepertoire HTBI primers and CDR3-region Arm-PCR. TCRdb re-called the multiplex PCR reads through MiXCR, storing one row per CDR3 protein. The table shows 500,000 to 700,000 distinct CDR3 sequences, with around 30% occurring only once. The time point denotes: persistent/refractory GD, antithyroid drugs over 5 years with positive TRAb. There was RNA extracted from PBMCs, and the TCR library was made from it. By American Thyroid Association guidelines, Graves' disease was diagnosed in the cohort. A volume of approximately 8.4 milliliters of peripheral blood was collected in EDTA tubes. The CDR3 contains 17 residues. Per the germline V gene, CDR1 is SQVTM and CDR2 is ANQGSEA. V shed 5 bases, J shed 4 bases, and the junction held 15 bases outside the gene matches.

The sequence was collected from a female donor with Graves disease. J is TRBJ1-3 and V is TRBV29-1; TRBD1 matches at 9 bases. The starting material was peripheral blood mononuclear cells (PBMCs), obtained when the disease was refractory, from a patient treated with antithyroid drugs. CDR3 region: CSVLIRTGALTGNTIYF. The CDR3 DNA follows: TGCAGCGTTCTGATTAGGACAGGGGCCTTAACCGGAAACACCATATATTTT.